These 32 T cell receptor beta chains came from one sample sequenced in a study of OX40 agonist ivuxolimab in advanced cancers. Measured with immunoSEQ multiplex PCR; TCRdb has only the in-frame clones, and not every one. The data contain roughly 49,000 clones, 70% to 90% of them singletons. The specimen comprised CD4+ or CD8+ T cells sorted from blood, sampled in a trial of the OX40 agonist ivuxolimab. These receptors originate from an adult with an advanced solid tumor such as melanoma, head and neck, liver or kidney cancer.

Details on this clone: At one of its ends the junction is not consistent with the germline gene, which may arise from a read error. V and J are TRBV7-7 and TRBJ2-5; maybe TRBD2 (6 bases). The CDR3 spans 15 residues. The germline V gene has CDR1 SSHAT and CDR2 FNYEAQ (reference sequence). CDR3 sequence (DNA): TGTGCTAGCAGCTTAGGCGGGGTCTCACAAGAGACCCAGTACTTC. It specifies CASSLGGVSQETQYF.

The CDR3 sequence is CASSEAWDRGIFTF. Here the CDR3 DNA reads TGTGCCAGCAGTGAAGCGTGGGACAGGGGAATTTTCACCTTC. This chain uses TRBV6-1 with TRBJ1-2; 10 bases match TRBD1. Germline V gene lookup returns CDR1 MNHNS and CDR2 SASEGT. Losses at the gene ends were 0 bases for V and 13 bases for J; bases not matched to a gene: 8. This CDR3 contains 14 residues.

This chain links TRBV6-5 with TRBJ2-1, with 9 bases lining up with TRBD1. Unmatched junction bases numbered 6, after V lost 6 bases and J lost 3 bases. The CDR3 contains 15 residues. Looked up from germline, CDR1 is MNHEY and CDR2 is SVGAGI. CDR3 in amino acids: CASRPGTGNYNEQFF. The CDR3 nucleotides are TGTGCCAGCAGACCCGGGACAGGGAACTACAATGAGCAGTTCTTC.

This rearrangement joins TRBV4-3 to TRBJ2-5, with D tentatively TRBD2 (7 bases). The V end was cut by 0 bases, the J end by 1 base, with 9 bases between. The germline V gene encodes CDR1 LGHNA and CDR2 YSLEER. There are 15 residues in the CDR3. The CDR3 region is CASSQDGGPQETQYF. In nucleotides, the CDR3 is TGCGCCAGCAGCCAAGACGGGGGGCCCCAAGAGACCCAGTACTTC.

This chain joins TRBV4-1 and TRBJ2-2; 11 bases are shared with TRBD1. The CDR3 is 16 amino acids. Germline V gene data show CDR1 as MGHRA and CDR2 as YSYEKL. J gave up 4 bases and V 3 bases, and 4 bases lay outside the gene matches. Here the CDR3 reads CASSHPGTGGTGELFF. DNA for the CDR3: TGCGCCAGCAGCCATCCCGGGACAGGGGGCACCGGGGAGCTGTTTTTT.

The V gene is TRBV11-2, the J gene TRBJ1-2; D may be TRBD1 (6 bases). Trimming stripped 4 bases from V and 5 bases from J, with 17 bases between. CDR1 and CDR2 from the germline V gene are SGHAT and FQNNGV. The CDR3 is made up of 15 amino acids. The CDR3 DNA follows: TGTGCCAGCAGCTACGCACAGGGTAGTGGGTATGGCTACACCTTC. The encoded protein is CASSYAQGSGYGYTF.

This clone appeared a few times. The V and J genes are TRBV13 and TRBJ2-3; TRBD2 matches 7 bases. Trimming removed 1 base from V and 3 bases from J; junction bases left unmatched: 4. The CDR3 loop spans 15 amino acids. Germline CDR1 reads PRHDT; CDR2 reads FYEKMQ (reference sequence). The CDR3 region has the DNA TGTGCCAGCAGCTTAGCGGGAGCGGGGACAGATACGCAGTATTTT. This encodes CASSLAGAGTDTQYF.

The sample holds a few counts of this clone. The chain is built from TRBV27 and TRBJ2-6; D uncertain. The ends were cut back, 0 bases at V and 2 bases at J, with 11 bases in the middle. This CDR3 spans 17 amino acids. Germline V lookup: CDR1 MNHEY, CDR2 SMNVEV (reference sequence). Here the CDR3 DNA reads TGTGCCAGCAGTTTATCGGTGGGGAACCCTGGGGCCAACGTCCTGACTTTC. Translated: CASSLSVGNPGANVLTF.

The genes are TRBV7-9 and TRBJ2-7; D is uncertain. Germline CDR1 reads SEHNR; CDR2 reads FQNEAQ (reference sequence). This CDR3 has 12 amino acids. V was pared by 3 bases and J by 7 bases, with 10 bases between. As DNA, the CDR3 is TGTGCCAGCAGCTTTGGGGTTTTTGAGCAGTACTTC. Protein sequence: CASSFGVFEQYF.

The genes are TRBV9 and TRBJ2-3, with D possibly being TRBD1 (6 bases). Germline CDR1 is SGDLS and CDR2 is YYNGEE. V was shortened by 0 bases and J by 3 bases, with 8 bases between the two germline ends. The CDR3 contains 14 residues. CDR3 coding DNA: TGTGCCAGCAGCGTAGGCCAGGGGACAGATACGCAGTATTTT. This codes for CASSVGQGTDTQYF.

Here the CDR3 reads CASSSGGDSYEQYF. CDR3 DNA: TGTGCCAGTAGTAGCGGGGGGGACTCCTACGAGCAGTACTTC. The chain has TRBV19 and TRBJ2-7, with 9 bases fitting TRBD2. Germline CDR1 and CDR2: LNHDA and SQIVND (reference sequence). Trimming removed 4 bases from V and 0 bases from J; junction bases left unmatched: 1. The CDR3 consists of 14 residues.

The rearrangement joins TRBV6-1 to TRBJ1-1; D unresolved. CDR1 is MNHNS, CDR2 SASEGT, per germline. Trimming took 8 bases from V and 0 from J, leaving 10 bases between them. The CDR3 contains 13 residues. CDR3 DNA sequence: TGTGCCAGCCTAGACGTTATGAACACTGAAGCTTTCTTT. Translating gives CASLDVMNTEAFF.

The V call is TRBV4-1, the J call TRBJ2-3; no clear D. Germline V gene data show CDR1 as MGHRA and CDR2 as YSYEKL. Trimming left V 0 bases short and J 4 bases short, with 5 bases between. The CDR3 loop spans 13 amino acids. The chain's CDR3 is CASSQDHSDTQYF. In DNA, the CDR3 is TGCGCCAGCAGCCAAGATCACTCAGATACGCAGTATTTT.

To note about this clone: The same CDR3 is also encoded by other DNA sequences in this sample. The chain couples TRBV14 to TRBJ2-7; D perhaps matches TRBD1 (6 bases). V was shortened by 4 bases and J by 4 bases, with 8 bases between the two germline ends. Per germline, CDR1 SGHDN and CDR2 FVKESK. The CDR3 spans 12 residues. CDR3 nucleotide sequence: TGTGCCAGCAGCCCGCAGGGGTACGAGCAGTACTTC. It encodes CASSPQGYEQYF.

V and J are TRBV6-1 and TRBJ2-7; 8 bases fit TRBD1. CDR1 is MNHNS, CDR2 SASEGT, per germline. This CDR3 has 14 residues. J gave up 9 bases and V 2 bases, and 9 bases lay outside the gene matches. The CDR3 loop reads CASSERQGAWSQYF. CDR3 DNA sequence: TGTGCCAGCAGTGAACGCCAGGGGGCTTGGTCGCAGTACTTC.

V usage is TRBV18 and J usage is TRBJ1-5, with D unresolved. Germline V gene data show CDR1 as KGHSH and CDR2 as LQKENI. V dropped 2 bases and J dropped 7 bases, with 9 bases sitting between them. The CDR3 totals 13 residues. CDR3 loop: CASSPAGGQPQHF. CDR3 bases: TGTGCCAGCTCACCAGCGGGAGGGCAGCCCCAGCATTTT. Using reference TRBV18 and TRBJ1-5 for the parts outside the CDR3, the full variable domain is NAGVMQNPRHLVRRRGQEARLRCSPMKGHSHVYWYRQLPEEGLKFMVYLQKENIIDESGMPKERFSAEFPKEGPSILRIQQVVRGDSAAYFCASSPAGGQPQHFGDGTRLSIL.

This chain's CDR3 is CASSVGQFYEQYF. The CDR3 nucleotides read TGCGCCAGCAGCGTCGGACAGTTCTACGAGCAGTACTTC. The chain links TRBV4-1 to TRBJ2-7; a possible D gene is TRBD1 (6 bases). The CDR3 length is 13 residues. The V end was cut by 5 bases, the J end by 3 bases, with 11 bases between. Looked up from germline, CDR1 is MGHRA and CDR2 is YSYEKL.

The rearrangement uses TRBV28 and TRBJ1-2; 11 nucleotides agree with TRBD1. The V and J ends lost 8 bases and 4 bases, in that order; junction bases with no gene match: 6. There are 14 residues in the CDR3. CDR1 is MDHEN and CDR2 is SYDVKM in the germline V gene. The CDR3 bases are TGTGCCAGCTTATCCGGGACAGGGGGCTATGGCTACACCTTC. This gives the protein CASLSGTGGYGYTF.

The rearrangement links TRBV6-4 to TRBJ1-1; D gene uncertain. The CDR3 is 14 residues long. Germline lookup yields CDR1 MRHNA and CDR2 SNTAGT. V lost 0 bases and J 2 bases, leaving 7 bases between the germline ends. CDR3 region: CASSDSDRNTEAFF. The CDR3 DNA is TGTGCCAGCAGTGACTCCGACCGAAACACTGAAGCTTTCTTT.

The chain has TRBV19 and TRBJ1-1, with a possible D match to TRBD1 (5 bases). This CDR3 comprises 14 residues. The V and J ends lost 1 base and 1 base respectively, with 7 bases between them. Germline loops: CDR1 LNHDA, CDR2 SQIVND (reference sequence). The CDR3 DNA is TGTGCCAGTAGTATAGTTGGGGGGAACACTGAAGCTTTCTTT. Its translation is CASSIVGGNTEAFF.

CDR3 bases: TGCAGCGTTGAGGGCGCTCGGAAGGGAGGCTACACCTTC. Amino acids: CSVEGARKGGYTF. This chain connects TRBV29-1 to TRBJ1-2; unclear D gene. Trimming pared 3 bases from V and 8 bases from J, leaving 16 bases between. Germline values: CDR1 SQVTM, CDR2 ANQGSEA. The CDR3 totals 13 residues.

V usage is TRBV19 and J usage is TRBJ2-2, with D tentatively TRBD1 (5 bases). Germline V gene data show CDR1 as LNHDA and CDR2 as SQIVND (reference sequence). V lost 4 bases and J lost 5, with 5 bases in between. This CDR3 is 12 amino acids long. The CDR3 DNA reads as TGTGCCAGTAGTAAGGGGACCGGGGAGCTGTTTTTT. It codes for CASSKGTGELFF.

This chain connects TRBV20-1 to TRBJ1-1, with no clear D. Germline-derived CDR1 and CDR2 are DFQATT and SNEGSKA (reference sequence). V gave up 5 bases and J gave up 8 bases, with 9 bases separating them. CDR3 length: 10 residues. The CDR3 region is CSAGPHEAFF. DNA for the CDR3: TGCAGTGCTGGCCCTCACGAAGCTTTCTTT.

The V and J genes are TRBV27 and TRBJ2-2, with TRBD2 as a possible D gene (6 bases). V lost 2 bases to trimming and J lost 0 bases, with 7 bases between them. The CDR3 is 15 amino acids. Germline assignment: CDR1 MNHEY and CDR2 SMNVEV (reference sequence). The CDR3 loop is CASSLRGTNTGELFF. CDR3 DNA: TGTGCCAGCAGTTTACGCGGGACGAACACCGGGGAGCTGTTTTTT.

The chain has TRBV29-1 and TRBJ2-5, with D unresolved. This CDR3 is 10 amino acids long. V lost 4 bases and J 2 bases, leaving 2 bases between the germline ends. CDR1 is SQVTM and CDR2 is ANQGSEA in the germline V gene. This CDR3 is CSVAQETQYF. In nucleotides, the CDR3 is TGCAGCGTTGCTCAAGAGACCCAGTACTTC.

This rearrangement joins TRBV15 to TRBJ2-1; 10 bases are shared with TRBD2. The CDR3 length is 14 residues. Germline trimming cut 11 bases from V and 8 bases from J; bases unmatched to any gene: 12. Looked up from germline, CDR1 is LNHNV and CDR2 is YYDKDF (reference sequence). CDR3 nucleotides: TGTGCCTCCCATAGCGGGAGGACCGGCGATGAGCAGTTCTTC. Protein sequence: CASHSGRTGDEQFF.

The chain recombines TRBV27 with TRBJ2-7; 13 bases are a match to TRBD2. The V segment lost 0 bases and the J segment 0 bases; nucleotides outside the gene matches: 5. The CDR3 is 18 amino acids. Germline V lookup: CDR1 MNHEY, CDR2 SMNVEV (reference sequence). CDR3 in amino acids: CASSLSKLAGGSSYEQYF. The CDR3, as DNA: TGTGCCAGCAGTTTATCCAAACTAGCGGGAGGGAGCTCCTACGAGCAGTACTTC.

The chain couples TRBV28 to TRBJ2-5; D gene ambiguous. The DNA end favors TRBJ2-7, so the J call may be wrong. The CDR3 runs 17 residues. Germline lookup yields CDR1 MDHEN and CDR2 SYDVKM. The CDR3 protein is CASSSTPWTSGSYEQYF. DNA for the CDR3: TGTGCCAGCAGTTCTACTCCGTGGACCTCCGGGTCCTACGAGCAGTACTTC.

This clone came up once. CDR3 sequence reads: CASSLQQFQETQYF. The CDR3 nucleotides read TGTGCCAGCAGCCTGCAGCAGTTCCAAGAGACCCAGTACTTC. The chain uses TRBV7-2 and TRBJ2-5, with D hard to call. Deletions cut 5 bases from V and 1 base from J, with 11 bases between. This CDR3 contains 14 residues. Germline CDR1 and CDR2: SGHTA and FQGNSA.

V usage is TRBV5-1 and J usage is TRBJ1-2, with D uncertain. Germline loops: CDR1 SGHRS, CDR2 YFSETQ. The CDR3 covers 17 residues. V gave up 3 bases and J gave up 4 bases, with 22 bases separating them. The CDR3: CASSYSSDALGAYGYTF. Written as DNA, the CDR3 is TGCGCCAGCAGCTACTCTTCGGACGCCCTTGGCGCCTATGGCTACACCTTC.

This chain joins TRBV7-9 and TRBJ1-4; D is ambiguous. V was trimmed by 5 bases and J by 3 bases, leaving 10 bases between them. Germline V gene sequence: CDR1 SEHNR, CDR2 FQNEAQ (reference sequence). The CDR3 runs to 14 residues. CDR3 DNA sequence: TGTGCCAGCAGCCCCGTCGGCGCTAATGAAAAACTGTTTTTT. Its protein is CASSPVGANEKLFF.

The chain couples TRBV19 to TRBJ2-5; perhaps TRBD1 as D (6 bases). Deletions cut 6 bases from V and 5 bases from J, with 13 bases between. CDR1 is LNHDA, CDR2 SQIVND, per germline (reference sequence). The CDR3 is 13 residues long. CDR3 loop: CASSNRVGETQYF. The CDR3 nucleotides read TGTGCCAGTAGCAACAGGGTGGGGGAGACCCAGTACTTC.